This entry describes one T cell receptor beta chain. Antigen specificity is unknown. These data belong to a study of immune cell composition in non-small cell lung cancer. Background on the study: Histologic subtype was mainly adenocarcinoma or squamous cell carcinoma. Study findings and constraints: Squamous carcinomas (approximately 75%) more often had tumour-associated clones >0.5% than adenocarcinomas (around 33%). In adenocarcinoma, maximal tumour-associated clone frequency tracked TIL tumour reactivity.

Using immunoSEQ multiplex PCR, the repertoire was profiled, and TCRdb retains in-frame clones only, with some absent. This table holds more than 2,000 clones, roughly 79% found once. Template was genomic DNA from frozen, unsorted single-cell suspensions. CDR3 length equals 14 residues. Looked up from germline, CDR1 is SEHNR and CDR2 is FQNEAQ (reference sequence). The V end was cut by 5 bases, the J end by 4 bases, with 12 bases between. The clonotype was recovered from a human donor with non-small cell lung cancer. Material for sequencing was lung tumor tissue. The chain carries TRBV7-9 and TRBJ1-3, with a weak D call TRBD1 (5 bases). CDR3 in amino acids: CASSNPDSGNTIYF. The CDR3 DNA follows: TGTGCCAGCAGCAACCCAGACAGCGGAAACACCATATATTTT.